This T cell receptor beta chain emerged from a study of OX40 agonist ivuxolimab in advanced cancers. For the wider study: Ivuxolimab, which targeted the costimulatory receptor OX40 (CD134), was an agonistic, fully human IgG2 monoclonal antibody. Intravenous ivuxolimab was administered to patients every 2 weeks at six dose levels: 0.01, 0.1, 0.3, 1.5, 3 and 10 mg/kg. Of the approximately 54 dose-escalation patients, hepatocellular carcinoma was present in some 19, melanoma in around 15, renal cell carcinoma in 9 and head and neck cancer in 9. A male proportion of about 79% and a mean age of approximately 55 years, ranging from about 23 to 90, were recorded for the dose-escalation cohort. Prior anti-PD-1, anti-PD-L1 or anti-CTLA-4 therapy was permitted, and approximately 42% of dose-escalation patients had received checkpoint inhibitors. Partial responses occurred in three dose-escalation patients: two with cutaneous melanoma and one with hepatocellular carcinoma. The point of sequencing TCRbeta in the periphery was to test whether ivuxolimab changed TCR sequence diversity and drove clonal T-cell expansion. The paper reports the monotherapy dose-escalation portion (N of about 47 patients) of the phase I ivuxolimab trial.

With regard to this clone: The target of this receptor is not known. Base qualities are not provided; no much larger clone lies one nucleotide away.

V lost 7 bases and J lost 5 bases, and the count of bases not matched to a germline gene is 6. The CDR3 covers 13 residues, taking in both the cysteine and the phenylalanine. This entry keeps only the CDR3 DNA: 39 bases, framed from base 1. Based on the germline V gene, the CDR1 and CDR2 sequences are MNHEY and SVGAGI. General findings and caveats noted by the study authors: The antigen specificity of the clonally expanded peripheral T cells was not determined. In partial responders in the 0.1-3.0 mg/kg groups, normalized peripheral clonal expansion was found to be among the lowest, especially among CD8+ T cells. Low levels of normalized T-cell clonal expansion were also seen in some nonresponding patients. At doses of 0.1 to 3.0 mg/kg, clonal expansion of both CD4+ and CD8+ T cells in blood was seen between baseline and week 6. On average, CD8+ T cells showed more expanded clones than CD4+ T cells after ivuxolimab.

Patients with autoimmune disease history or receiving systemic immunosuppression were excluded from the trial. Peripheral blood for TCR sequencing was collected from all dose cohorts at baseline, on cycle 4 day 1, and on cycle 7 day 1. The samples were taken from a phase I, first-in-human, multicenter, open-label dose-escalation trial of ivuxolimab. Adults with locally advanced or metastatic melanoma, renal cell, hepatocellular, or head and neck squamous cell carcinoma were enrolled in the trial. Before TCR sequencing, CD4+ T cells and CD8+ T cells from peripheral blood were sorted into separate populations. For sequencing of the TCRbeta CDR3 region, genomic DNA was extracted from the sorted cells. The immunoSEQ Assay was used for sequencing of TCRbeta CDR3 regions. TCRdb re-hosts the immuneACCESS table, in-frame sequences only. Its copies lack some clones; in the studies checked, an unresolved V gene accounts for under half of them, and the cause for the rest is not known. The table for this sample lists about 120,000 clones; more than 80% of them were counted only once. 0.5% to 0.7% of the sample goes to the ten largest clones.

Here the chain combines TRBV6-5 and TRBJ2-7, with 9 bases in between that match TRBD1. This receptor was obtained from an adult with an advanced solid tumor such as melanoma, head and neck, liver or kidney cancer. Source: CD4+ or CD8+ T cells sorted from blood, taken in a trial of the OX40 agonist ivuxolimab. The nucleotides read TGTGCCAGCAATCCGGGACAGGGCCACGAGCAGTACTTC. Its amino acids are CASNPGQGHEQYF.